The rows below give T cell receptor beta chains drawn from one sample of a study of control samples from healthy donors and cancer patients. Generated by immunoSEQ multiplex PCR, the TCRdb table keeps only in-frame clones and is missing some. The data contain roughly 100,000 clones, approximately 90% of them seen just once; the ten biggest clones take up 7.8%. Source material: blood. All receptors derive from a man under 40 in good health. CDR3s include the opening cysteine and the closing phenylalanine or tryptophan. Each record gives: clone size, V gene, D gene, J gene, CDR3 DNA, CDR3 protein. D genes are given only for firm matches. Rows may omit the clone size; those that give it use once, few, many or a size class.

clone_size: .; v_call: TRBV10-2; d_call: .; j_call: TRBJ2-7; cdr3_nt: TGCGCCAGCAGTGCCAGCTCCTACGAGCAGTACTTC; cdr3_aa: CASSASSYEQYF
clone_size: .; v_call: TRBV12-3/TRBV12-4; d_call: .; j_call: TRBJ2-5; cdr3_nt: TGTGCCAGCACGGGGCGGGAAGAAGAGACCCAGTACTTC; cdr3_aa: CASTGREEETQYF
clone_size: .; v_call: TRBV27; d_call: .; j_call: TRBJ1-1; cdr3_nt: TGTGCCAGCGGCTACTTAGACAGTCCCAACACTGAAGCTTTCTTT; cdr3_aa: CASGYLDSPNTEAFF
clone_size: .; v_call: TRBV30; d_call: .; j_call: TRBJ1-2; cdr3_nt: TGTGCCTGGAGTCCGGGATCCTATGGCTACACCTTC; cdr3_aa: CAWSPGSYGYTF
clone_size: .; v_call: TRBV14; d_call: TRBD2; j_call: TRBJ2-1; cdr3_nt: TGTGCCAGCAGCCGACTAGGGAGACTAGCTAGTGAGCAGTTCTTC; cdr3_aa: CASSRLGRLASEQFF
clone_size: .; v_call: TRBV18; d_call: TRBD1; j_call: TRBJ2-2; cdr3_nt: TGTGCCAGCTCACGGGACAGCGCGAACACCGGGGAGCTGTTTTTT; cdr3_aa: CASSRDSANTGELFF
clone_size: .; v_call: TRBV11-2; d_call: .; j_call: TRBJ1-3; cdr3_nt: TGTGCCAGCAGCTTAGCAGGGAGCTCTGGAAACACCATATATTTT; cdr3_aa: CASSLAGSSGNTIYF
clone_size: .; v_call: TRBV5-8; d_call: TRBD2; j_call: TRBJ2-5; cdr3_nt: TGTGCCAGCAGCACCGGACTAGCGGGAGGGCCGGGTGAGACCCAGTACTTC; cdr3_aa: CASSTGLAGGPGETQYF
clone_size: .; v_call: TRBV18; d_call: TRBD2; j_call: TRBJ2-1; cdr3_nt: TGTGCCAGCTCACTCTCTAGCGGGAGGGCAACAAATGAGCAGTTCTTC; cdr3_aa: CASSLSSGRATNEQFF
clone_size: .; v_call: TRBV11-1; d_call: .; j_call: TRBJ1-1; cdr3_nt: TGTGCCAGCAGCTCCGACAGGTCTGAAGCTTTCTTT; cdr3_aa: CASSSDRSEAFF
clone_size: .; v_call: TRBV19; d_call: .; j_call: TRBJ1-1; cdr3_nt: TGTGCCAGTAGTCCCACTTGGGGAGGAACTGAAGCTTTCTTT; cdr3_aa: CASSPTWGGTEAFF
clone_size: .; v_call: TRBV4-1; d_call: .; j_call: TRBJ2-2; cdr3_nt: TGCGCCAGCAGCCAAGATGGGGCCGCGGAGCTGTTTTTT; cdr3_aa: CASSQDGAAELFF
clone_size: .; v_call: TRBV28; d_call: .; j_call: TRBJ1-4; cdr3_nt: TGTGCCAGCAGTACTCCGGGGCAGGGTAGCGAAAAACTGTTTTTT; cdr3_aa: CASSTPGQGSEKLFF
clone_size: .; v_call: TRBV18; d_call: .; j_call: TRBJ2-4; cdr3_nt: TGTGCCAGCTCACCACCCTCTATTCCGACGCAGTACTTC; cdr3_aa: CASSPPSIPTQYF
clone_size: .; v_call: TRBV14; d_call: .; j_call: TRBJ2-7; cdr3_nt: TGTGCCAGCAGCCAGTCCCTGCCGGGCCTACTCCACGAGCAGTACTTC; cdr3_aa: CASSQSLPGLLHEQYF
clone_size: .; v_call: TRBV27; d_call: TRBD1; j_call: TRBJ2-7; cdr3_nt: TGTGCCAGCAGTCCAGGACAGGGCTACGAGCAGTACTTC; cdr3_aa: CASSPGQGYEQYF
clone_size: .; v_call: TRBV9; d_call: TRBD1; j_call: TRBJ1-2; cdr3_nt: TGTGCCAGCAGCGTAGCCCAGGGGGGATACACCTTC; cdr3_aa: CASSVAQGGYTF
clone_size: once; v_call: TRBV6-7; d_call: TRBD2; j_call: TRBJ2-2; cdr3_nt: TGTGCCAGCAGTTACTGCCCTAGCGGGAGGGCCTTCCGCCACGGGGAGCTGTTTTTT; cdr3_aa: CASSYCPSGRAFRHGELFF
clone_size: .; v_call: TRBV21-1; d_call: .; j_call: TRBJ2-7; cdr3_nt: TGTGCCAGCAGCAAAAGAGAGGGTGTAGACAGGGCCTACGAGCAGTACTTC; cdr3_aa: CASSKREGVDRAYEQYF
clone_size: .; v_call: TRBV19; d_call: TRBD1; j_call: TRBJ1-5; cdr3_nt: TGTGCCAGTAGTGCCCGGACAGGAAATCAGCCCCAGCATTTT; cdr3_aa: CASSARTGNQPQHF
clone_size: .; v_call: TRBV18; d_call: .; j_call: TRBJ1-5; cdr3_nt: TGTGCCAGCTCACAGGGACTCCCTAGCAATCAGCCCCAGCATTTT; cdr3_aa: CASSQGLPSNQPQHF
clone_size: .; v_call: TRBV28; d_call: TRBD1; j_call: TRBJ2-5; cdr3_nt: TGTGCCAGCAGTCGAGCCGGGACAGGGGAAGAGACCCAGTACTTC; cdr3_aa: CASSRAGTGEETQYF
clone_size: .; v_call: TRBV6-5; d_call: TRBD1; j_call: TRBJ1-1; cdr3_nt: TGTGCCAGCAGGAGGGGGCAAAGCACTGAAGCTTTCTTT; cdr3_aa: CASRRGQSTEAFF
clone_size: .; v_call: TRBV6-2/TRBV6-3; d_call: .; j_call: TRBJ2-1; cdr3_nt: TGTGCCAGCAGCCGAGCGGGTACCCCCTACAATGAGCAGTTCTTC; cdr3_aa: CASSRAGTPYNEQFF
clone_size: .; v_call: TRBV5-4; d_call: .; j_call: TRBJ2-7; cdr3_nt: TGTGCCAGCAGTACTAACTCCTACGAGCAGTACTTC; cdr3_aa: CASSTNSYEQYF
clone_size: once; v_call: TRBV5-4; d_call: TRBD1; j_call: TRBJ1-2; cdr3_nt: TGTGCCAGCAGCTTCGTACAGGGGGCTTTTGGCTACACCTTC; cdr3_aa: CASSFVQGAFGYTF
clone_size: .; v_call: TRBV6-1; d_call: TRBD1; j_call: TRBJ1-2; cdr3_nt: TGTGCCAGCAGTGAACAGGGGGGGGGCTACACCTTC; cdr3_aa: CASSEQGGGYTF
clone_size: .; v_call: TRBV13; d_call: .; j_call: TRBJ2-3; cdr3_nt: TGTGCCAGCAGCTTGTCAGATACGCAGTATTTT; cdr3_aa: CASSLSDTQYF
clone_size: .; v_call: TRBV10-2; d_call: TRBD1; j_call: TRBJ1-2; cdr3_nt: TGCGCCAGCAGTTTTGGACAGGTCGATGGCTACACCTTC; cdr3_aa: CASSFGQVDGYTF
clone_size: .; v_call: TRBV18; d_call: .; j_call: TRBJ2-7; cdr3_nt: TGTGCCAGCTGCAACGCCTACGGACGGGCATCCTACGAGCAGTACTTC; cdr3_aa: CASCNAYGRASYEQYF
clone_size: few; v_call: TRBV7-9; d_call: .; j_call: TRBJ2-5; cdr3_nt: TGTGCCAGCAGCTTAGTTAGAGACCAAGAGACCCAGTACTTC; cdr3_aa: CASSLVRDQETQYF
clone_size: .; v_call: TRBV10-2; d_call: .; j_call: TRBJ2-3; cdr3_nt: TGCGCCAGCAGTGACTCGGGCCTTCCGGGAGATACGCAGTATTTT; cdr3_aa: CASSDSGLPGDTQYF
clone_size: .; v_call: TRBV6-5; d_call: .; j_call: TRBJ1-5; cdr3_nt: TGTGCCAGCATTTCGACGTACAATCAGCCCCAGCATTTT; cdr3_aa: CASISTYNQPQHF
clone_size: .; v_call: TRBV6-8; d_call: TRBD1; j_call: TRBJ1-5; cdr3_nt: TGTGCCAGCAGTTACTCGGGACAGGGTGATTGGAGCAATCAGCCCCAGCATTTT; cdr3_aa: CASSYSGQGDWSNQPQHF
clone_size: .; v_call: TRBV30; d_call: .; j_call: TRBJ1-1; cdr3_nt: TGTGCCTGGATCCGGACCACTGAAGCTTTCTTT; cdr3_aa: CAWIRTTEAFF
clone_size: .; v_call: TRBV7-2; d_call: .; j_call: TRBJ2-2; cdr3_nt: TGTGCCAGCAGCCTCGCAGGGTCTGCGAACACCGGGGAGCTGTTTTTT; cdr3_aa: CASSLAGSANTGELFF
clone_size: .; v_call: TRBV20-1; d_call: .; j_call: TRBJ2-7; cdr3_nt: TGCAGTGCTAGTGAGGGCAAGACAGTACGCTCCTACGAGCAGTACTTC; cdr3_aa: CSASEGKTVRSYEQYF
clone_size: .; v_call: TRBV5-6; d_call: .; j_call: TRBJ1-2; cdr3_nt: TGTGCCAGCAGCTTGCGGGGGGCGCAGGGCTACACCTTC; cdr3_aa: CASSLRGAQGYTF
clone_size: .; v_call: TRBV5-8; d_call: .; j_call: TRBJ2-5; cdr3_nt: TGTGCCAGCAGCTTGGGTCGGGGGACTTCGTACCAAGAGACCCAGTACTTC; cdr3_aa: CASSLGRGTSYQETQYF
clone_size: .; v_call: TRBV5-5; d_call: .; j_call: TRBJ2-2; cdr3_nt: TGTGCCAGCAGCTTGGAGGGGTTTTCCGGGGAGCTGTTTTTT; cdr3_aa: CASSLEGFSGELFF
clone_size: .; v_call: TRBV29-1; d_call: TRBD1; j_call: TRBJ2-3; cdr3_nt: TGCAGCGGTGGGACAGGGGAAGATACGCAGTATTTT; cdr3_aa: CSGGTGEDTQYF
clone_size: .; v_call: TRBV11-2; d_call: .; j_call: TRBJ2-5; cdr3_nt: TGTGCCAGCAGCTTATCATCGGAGACCCAGTACTTC; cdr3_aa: CASSLSSETQYF
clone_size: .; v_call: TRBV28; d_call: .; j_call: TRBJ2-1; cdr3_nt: TGTGCCAGCACCCTGCCTGGGGACTTCTACAATGAGCAGTTCTTC; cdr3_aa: CASTLPGDFYNEQFF
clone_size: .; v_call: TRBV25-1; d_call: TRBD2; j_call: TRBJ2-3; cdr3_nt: TGTGCCAGCAGTGTGGGAGCGGGAGGCGCAGATACGCAGTATTTT; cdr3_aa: CASSVGAGGADTQYF
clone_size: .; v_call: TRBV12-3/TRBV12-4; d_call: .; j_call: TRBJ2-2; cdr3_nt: TGTGCCAGCAGTTTAGGTTTCACCGGGGAGCTGTTTTTT; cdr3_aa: CASSLGFTGELFF
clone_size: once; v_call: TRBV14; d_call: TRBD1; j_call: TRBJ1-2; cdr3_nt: TGTGCCAGCAGCCAAGTAATAGGACAGGGTGGCAACTATGGCTACACCTTC; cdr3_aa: CASSQVIGQGGNYGYTF
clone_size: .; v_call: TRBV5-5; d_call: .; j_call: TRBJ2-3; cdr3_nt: TGTGCCAGCAGCTTGTTAGGGGATACGCAGTATTTT; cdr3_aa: CASSLLGDTQYF
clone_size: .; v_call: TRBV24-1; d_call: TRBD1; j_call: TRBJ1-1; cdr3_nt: TGTGCCACCGGGAGACAGGGTTTAACTTTCTTT; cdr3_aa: CATGRQGLTFF
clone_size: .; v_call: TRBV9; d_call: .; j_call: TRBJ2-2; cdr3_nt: TGTGCCAGCAGCGTAGGATTGAACACCGGGGAGCTGTTTTTT; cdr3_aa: CASSVGLNTGELFF
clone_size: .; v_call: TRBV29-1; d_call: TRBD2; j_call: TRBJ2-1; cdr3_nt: TGCAGCGTTGTCGCCGGGGGGTACTCCTACAATGAGCAGTTCTTC; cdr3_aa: CSVVAGGYSYNEQFF
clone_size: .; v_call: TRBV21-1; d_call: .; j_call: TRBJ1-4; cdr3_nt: TGTGCCACGCGATGGACAGGAATTAATGAAAAACTGTTTTTT; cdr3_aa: CATRWTGINEKLFF
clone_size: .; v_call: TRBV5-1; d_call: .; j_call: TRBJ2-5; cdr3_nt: TGCGCCAGCAGCTTGGGTGGTTTCGGGGAGACCCAGTACTTC; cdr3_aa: CASSLGGFGETQYF
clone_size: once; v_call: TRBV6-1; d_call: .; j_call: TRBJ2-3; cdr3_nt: TGTGCCAGCAGTGAAGGGGTCCTCCGAGATACGCAGTATTTT; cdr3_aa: CASSEGVLRDTQYF
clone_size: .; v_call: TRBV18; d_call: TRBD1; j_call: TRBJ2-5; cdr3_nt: TGTGCCAGCTCACCAAACAAGAACAGGGGTCTGACCCAGTACTTC; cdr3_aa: CASSPNKNRGLTQYF
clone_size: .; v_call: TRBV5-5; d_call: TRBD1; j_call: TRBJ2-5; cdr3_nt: TGTGCCAGCAGCTTGGGGGGTCAGGGGGCTTGGGAGACCCAGTACTTC; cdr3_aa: CASSLGGQGAWETQYF
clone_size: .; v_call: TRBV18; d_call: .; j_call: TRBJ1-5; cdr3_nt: TGTGCCAGCTCACCCCGGGACACCGTGAATCAGCCCCAGCATTTT; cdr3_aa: CASSPRDTVNQPQHF
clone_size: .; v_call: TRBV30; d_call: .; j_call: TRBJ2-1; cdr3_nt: TGTGCCTGGAGTTATTCCAGGATATCTGAGCAGTTCTTC; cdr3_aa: CAWSYSRISEQFF
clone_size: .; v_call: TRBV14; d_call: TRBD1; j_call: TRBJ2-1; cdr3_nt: TGTGCCAGCAGCGATTTTAAGGGGGCATTGGGAAATGAGCAGTTCTTC; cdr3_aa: CASSDFKGALGNEQFF
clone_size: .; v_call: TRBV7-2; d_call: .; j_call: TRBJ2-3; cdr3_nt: TGTGCCAGCAGCCTCTTTGGGGATACGCAGTATTTT; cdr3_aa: CASSLFGDTQYF